The clone carrying this T cell receptor beta chain was seen a handful of times. The antigen is not known. The record originates from a study of T-cell memory formation after mild COVID-19. TCRdb itself ran the 5' RACE reads through MiXCR, one entry per CDR3 protein. This table holds 300,000 to 350,000 distinct CDR3 sequences, roughly 19% found once. The CDR3 is 13 residues long. Germline lookup yields CDR1 MNHEY and CDR2 SMNVEV (reference sequence). Unmatched junction bases numbered 2, after V lost 4 bases and J lost 4 bases. Study results and caveats: Most CD4+ clones that shrank were in CM and EM, while CD8+ ones turned up in EMRA.

The TCR originated in a man younger than 30 who had mild COVID-19 (a few samples of this study predate the infection). Cell type and time point are not known. The sequencing input was PBMCs or a T cell subset sorted from them (not recorded which). V usage is TRBV27 and J usage is TRBJ2-5, with 8 bases fitting TRBD1. CDR3 bases: TGTGCCAGCAGTTACCAGGGGGCAGAGACCCAGTACTTC. This gives the protein CASSYQGAETQYF.